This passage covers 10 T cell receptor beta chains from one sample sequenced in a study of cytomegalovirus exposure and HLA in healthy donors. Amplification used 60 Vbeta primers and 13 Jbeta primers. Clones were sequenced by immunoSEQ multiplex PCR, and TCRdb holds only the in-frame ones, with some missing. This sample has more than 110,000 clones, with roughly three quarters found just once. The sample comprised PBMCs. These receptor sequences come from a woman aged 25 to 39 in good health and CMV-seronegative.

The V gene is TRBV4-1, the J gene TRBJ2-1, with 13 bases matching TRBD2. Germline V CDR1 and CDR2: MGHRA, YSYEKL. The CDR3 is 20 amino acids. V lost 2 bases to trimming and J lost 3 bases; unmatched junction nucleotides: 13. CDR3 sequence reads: CASSQILAGGARPDYNEQFF. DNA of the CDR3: TGCGCCAGCAGCCAAATACTAGCGGGGGGGGCTCGACCCGACTACAATGAGCAGTTCTTC.

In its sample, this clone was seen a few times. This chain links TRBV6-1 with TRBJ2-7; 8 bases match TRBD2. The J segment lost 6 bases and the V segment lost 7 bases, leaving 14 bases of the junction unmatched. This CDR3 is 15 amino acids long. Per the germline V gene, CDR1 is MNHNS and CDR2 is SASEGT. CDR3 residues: CASTAGGGVGGEQYV. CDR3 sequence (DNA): TGTGCCAGCACCGCGGGAGGAGGGGTGGGAGGCGAGCAGTACGTC.

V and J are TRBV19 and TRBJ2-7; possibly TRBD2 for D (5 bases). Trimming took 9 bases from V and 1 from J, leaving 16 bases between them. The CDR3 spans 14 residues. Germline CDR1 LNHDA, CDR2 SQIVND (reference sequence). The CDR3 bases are TGTGCCAGCGAGGCGTTTCCGGGGTCCTACGAGCAGTACTTC. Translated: CASEAFPGSYEQYF.

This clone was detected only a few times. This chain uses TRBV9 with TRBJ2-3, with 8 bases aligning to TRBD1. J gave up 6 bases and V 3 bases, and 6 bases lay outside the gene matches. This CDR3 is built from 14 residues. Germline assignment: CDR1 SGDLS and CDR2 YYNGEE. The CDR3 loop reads CASSDPQGADTQYF. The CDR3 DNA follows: TGTGCCAGCAGCGACCCTCAGGGGGCGGATACGCAGTATTTT.

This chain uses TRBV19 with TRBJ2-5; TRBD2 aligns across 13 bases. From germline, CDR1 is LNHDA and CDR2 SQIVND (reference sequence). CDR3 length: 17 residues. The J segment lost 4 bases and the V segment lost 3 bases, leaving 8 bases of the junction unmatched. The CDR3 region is CASSITGTSGVRETQYF. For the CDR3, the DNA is TGTGCCAGTAGTATCACCGGGACTAGCGGGGTCAGAGAGACCCAGTACTTC.

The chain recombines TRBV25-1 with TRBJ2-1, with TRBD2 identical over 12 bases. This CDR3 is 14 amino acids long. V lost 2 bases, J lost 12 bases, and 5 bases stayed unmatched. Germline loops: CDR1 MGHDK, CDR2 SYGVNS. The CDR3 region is CASSEDTSGRWQFF. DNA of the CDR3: TGTGCCAGCAGTGAAGATACTAGCGGGAGGTGGCAGTTCTTC.

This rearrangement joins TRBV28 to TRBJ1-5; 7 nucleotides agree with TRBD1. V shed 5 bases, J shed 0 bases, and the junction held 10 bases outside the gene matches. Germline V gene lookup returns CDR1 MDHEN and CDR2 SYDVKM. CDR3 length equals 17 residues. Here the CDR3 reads CASSLLRGRNSNQPQHF. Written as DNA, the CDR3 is TGTGCCAGCAGTCTTCTGAGGGGGCGAAATAGCAATCAGCCCCAGCATTTT.

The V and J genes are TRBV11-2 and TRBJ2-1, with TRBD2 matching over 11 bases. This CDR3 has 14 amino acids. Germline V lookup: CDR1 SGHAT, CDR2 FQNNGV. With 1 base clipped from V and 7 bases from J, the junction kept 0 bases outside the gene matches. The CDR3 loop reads CASSLGTSGNEQFF. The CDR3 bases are TGTGCCAGCAGCTTAGGGACTAGCGGGAATGAGCAGTTCTTC. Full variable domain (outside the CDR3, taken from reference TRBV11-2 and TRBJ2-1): EAGVAQSPRYKIIEKRQSVAFWCNPISGHATLYWYQQILGQGPKLLIQFQNNGVVDDSQLPKDRFSAERLKGVDSTLKIQPAKLEDSAVYLCASSLGTSGNEQFFGPGTRLTVL.

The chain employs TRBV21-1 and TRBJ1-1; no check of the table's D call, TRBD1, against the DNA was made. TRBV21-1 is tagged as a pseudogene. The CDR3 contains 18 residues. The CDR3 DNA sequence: TGTGCCAGCAGCACCTCTCTTGGGACACCCAAGGGGCACACTGAAGCTTTCTTT. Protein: CASSTSLGTPKGHTEAFF.

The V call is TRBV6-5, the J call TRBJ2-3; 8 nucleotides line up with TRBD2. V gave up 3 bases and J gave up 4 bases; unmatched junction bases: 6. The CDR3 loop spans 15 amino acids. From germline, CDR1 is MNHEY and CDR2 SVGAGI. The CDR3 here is CASSYGRLASDTQYF. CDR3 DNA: TGTGCCAGCAGTTATGGCAGACTAGCGTCAGATACGCAGTATTTT.